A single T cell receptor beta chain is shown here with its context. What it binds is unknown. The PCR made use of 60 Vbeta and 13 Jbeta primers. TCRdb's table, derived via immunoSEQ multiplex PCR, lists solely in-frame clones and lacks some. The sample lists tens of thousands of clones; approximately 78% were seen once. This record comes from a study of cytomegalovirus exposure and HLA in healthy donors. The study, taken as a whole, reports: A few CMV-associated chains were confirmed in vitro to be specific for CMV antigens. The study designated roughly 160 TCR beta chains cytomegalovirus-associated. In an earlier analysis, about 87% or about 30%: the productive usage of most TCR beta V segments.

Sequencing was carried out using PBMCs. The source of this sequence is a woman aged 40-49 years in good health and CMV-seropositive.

CDR3 coding DNA: TGTGCCATCAGTGAAGGGACAGGGACTAAGATTGAAGCTTTCTTT. It translates to CAISEGTGTKIEAFF. The rearrangement links TRBV10-3 to TRBJ1-1, with TRBD1 identical over 9 bases. This CDR3 spans 15 amino acids. V lost 3 bases, J lost 7 bases, and 9 bases stayed unmatched. Germline loops: CDR1 ENHRY, CDR2 SYGVKD.